This TCR beta chain stems from a study of shared clonotypes between healthy human individuals. Study-wide results and caveats: Relative to their counterparts shared across all four donors, non-shared clonotypes exhibited diminished generation probabilities.

The ends lost 5 bases at V and 4 bases at J; junction bases unmatched: 9. The CDR3 extends over 15 amino acids. The germline V gene encodes CDR1 MNHEY and CDR2 SMNVEV (reference sequence). Libraries were prepared by immunoSEQ multiplex PCR; TCRdb keeps only in-frame clonotypes and omits some of them. The table includes about 1 million clones, 70% to 80% detected once. A word on this clone: The antigen is undetermined.

Both subsets, CD45RA+ naive and CD45RA-negative memory, were split from the CD4+ cells. The genes are TRBV27 and TRBJ2-3, with TRBD2 identical over 7 bases. The receptor was derived from a man younger than 35 in good health. Sequencing was done on a sample of memory CD4+ T cells sorted from blood. Subset specified: CD45RA-negative fraction. The CDR3 DNA reads as TGTGCCAGCAGTCGGGGGGACGTCATATCAGATACGCAGTATTTT. The encoded protein is CASSRGDVISDTQYF.